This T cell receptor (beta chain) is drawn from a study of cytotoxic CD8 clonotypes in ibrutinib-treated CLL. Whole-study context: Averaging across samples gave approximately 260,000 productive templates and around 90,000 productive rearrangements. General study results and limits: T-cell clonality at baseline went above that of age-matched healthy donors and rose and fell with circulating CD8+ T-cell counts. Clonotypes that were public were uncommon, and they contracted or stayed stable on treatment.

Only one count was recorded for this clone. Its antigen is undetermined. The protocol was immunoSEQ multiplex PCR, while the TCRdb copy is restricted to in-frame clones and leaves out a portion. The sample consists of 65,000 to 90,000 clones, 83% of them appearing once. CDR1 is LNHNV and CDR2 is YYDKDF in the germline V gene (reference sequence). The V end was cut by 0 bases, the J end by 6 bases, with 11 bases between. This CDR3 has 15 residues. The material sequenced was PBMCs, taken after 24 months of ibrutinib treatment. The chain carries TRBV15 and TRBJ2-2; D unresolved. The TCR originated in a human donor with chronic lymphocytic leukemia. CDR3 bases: TGTGCCACCAGCAGAGACGGTTCCGAGGCCGGGGAGCTGTTTTTT. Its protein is CATSRDGSEAGELFF.